This entry features one T cell receptor (beta chain) sequence. Its antigen is unknown. This entry comes from a study of CD8+ T cells in alopecia areata. Study-level background: Patients in the treated group were given tofacitinib by mouth, 5 to 10 mg twice a day. Points from the study as a whole: Numerous clones, expanded in lesions, remained in scalp and blood during tofacitinib. Higher clonality than in normal scalp was seen in lesional scalp, especially alopecia totalis/universalis.

The germline CDR1 and CDR2 sequences are ENHRY and SYGVKD. CDR3 length: 15 amino acids. Between the trimmed V and J ends, which lost 10 bases and 0 bases, there was a span of 18 bases. Following RNA extraction, reverse transcription yielded cDNA that acted as the sequencing template. Assay used: immunoSEQ multiplex PCR; TCRdb lists only in-frame clones, some missing. The sample shows some 170,000 clones, 50% to 65% of them seen only once. The treatment: oral pan-JAK inhibitor, 5-10 mg twice daily. The source material was CD8+ T cells sorted from blood, sampled at week 24, from a patient treated with tofacitinib. This rearrangement joins TRBV10-3 to TRBJ1-1; maybe TRBD1 (5 bases). This sequence was found in a human donor with alopecia areata. CDR3 sequence (DNA): TGTGCCACCAGGACACCCGAGACCATGAACACTGAAGCTTTCTTT. Translating gives CATRTPETMNTEAFF.